The T cell receptor (beta chain) under discussion was sequenced for a study of shared clonotypes between healthy human individuals. Study context: Two women and a few men aged 18 to 49 made up the donors. Study outcomes and limitations: The sole specimen, blood, was sampled, and tissue repertoires likely differ.

Data came from immunoSEQ multiplex PCR; TCRdb stores just in-frame clones and leaves some out. Counted here are about 2 million clones, around 96% occurring once; the ten biggest clones make up 0.9% to 1.5%. A word on this clone: Its matching antigen is unknown.

Positively selected for CCR7, the CD45RO-negative cells used as naive CD8 cells excluded terminally differentiated effector memory CD45RA+ cells. Trimming took 5 bases from V and 3 from J; bases not matched to a gene: 3. CDR1 and CDR2 from the germline V gene are LNHDA and SQIVND (reference sequence). The CDR3 runs 13 residues. The chain joins TRBV19 to TRBJ1-1; TRBD1 aligns across 7 bases. What was sequenced was naive CD8+ T cells sorted from blood. This receptor was obtained from a young man in good health. The CDR3 sequence: CASSDREDTEAFF. CDR3 nucleotides: TGTGCCAGTAGTGACAGGGAGGACACTGAAGCTTTCTTT.